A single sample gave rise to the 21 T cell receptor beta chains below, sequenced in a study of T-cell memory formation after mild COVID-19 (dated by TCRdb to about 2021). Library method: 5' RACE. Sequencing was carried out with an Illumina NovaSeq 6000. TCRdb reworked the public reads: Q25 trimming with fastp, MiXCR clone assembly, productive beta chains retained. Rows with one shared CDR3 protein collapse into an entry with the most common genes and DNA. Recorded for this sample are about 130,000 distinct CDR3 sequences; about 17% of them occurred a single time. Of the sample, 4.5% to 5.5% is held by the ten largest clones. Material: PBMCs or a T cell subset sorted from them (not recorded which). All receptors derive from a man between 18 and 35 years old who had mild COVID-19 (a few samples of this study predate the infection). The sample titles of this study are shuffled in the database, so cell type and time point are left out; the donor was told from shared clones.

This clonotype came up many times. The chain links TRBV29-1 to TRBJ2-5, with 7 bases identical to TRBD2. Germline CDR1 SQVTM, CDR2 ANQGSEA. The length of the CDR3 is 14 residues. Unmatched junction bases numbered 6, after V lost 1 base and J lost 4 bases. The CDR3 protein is CSVEVMGEGETQYF. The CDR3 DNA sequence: TGCAGCGTTGAAGTCATGGGGGAGGGAGAGACCCAGTACTTC.

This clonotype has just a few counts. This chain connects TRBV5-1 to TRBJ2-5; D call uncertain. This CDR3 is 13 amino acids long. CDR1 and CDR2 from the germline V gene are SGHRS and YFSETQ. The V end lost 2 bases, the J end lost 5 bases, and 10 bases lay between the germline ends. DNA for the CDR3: TGCGCCAGCAGCTTTGGAGATCTGGAGACCCAGTACTTC. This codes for CASSFGDLETQYF.

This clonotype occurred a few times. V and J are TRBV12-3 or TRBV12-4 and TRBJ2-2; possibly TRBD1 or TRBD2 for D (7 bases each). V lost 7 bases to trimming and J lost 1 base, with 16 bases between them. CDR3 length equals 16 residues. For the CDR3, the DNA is TGTGCCAGCATCAGGGGGGGACAGCGGAACACCGGGGAGCTGTTTTTT. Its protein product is CASIRGGQRNTGELFF.

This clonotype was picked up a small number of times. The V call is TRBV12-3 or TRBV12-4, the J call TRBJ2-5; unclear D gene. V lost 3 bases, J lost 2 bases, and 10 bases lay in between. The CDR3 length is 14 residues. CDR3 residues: CASSLRRSQETQYF. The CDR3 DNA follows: TGTGCCAGCAGTTTGAGGCGTAGTCAAGAGACCCAGTACTTC.

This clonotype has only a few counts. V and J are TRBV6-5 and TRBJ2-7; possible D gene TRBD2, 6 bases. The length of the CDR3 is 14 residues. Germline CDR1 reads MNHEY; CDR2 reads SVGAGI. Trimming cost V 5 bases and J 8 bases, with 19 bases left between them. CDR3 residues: CASSNVRVGGKQYV. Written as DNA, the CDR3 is TGTGCCAGCAGTAACGTCAGGGTGGGGGGAAAGCAGTACGTC.

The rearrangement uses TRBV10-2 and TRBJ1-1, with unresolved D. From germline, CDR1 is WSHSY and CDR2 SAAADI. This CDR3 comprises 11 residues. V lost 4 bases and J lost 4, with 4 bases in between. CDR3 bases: TGCGCCAGCAGTGCGAGCACTGAAGCTTTCTTT. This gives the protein CASSASTEAFF.

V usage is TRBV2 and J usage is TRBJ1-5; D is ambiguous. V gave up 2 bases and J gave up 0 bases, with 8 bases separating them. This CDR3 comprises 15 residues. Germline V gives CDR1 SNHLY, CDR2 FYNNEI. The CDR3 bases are TGTGCCAGCAGTGAATATGGGATTAGCAATCAGCCCCAGCATTTT. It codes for CASSEYGISNQPQHF. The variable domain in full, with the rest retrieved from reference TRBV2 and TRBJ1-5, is EPEVTQTPSHQVTQMGQEVILRCVPISNHLYFYWYRQILGQKVEFLVSFYNNEISEKSEIFDDQFSVERPDGSNFTLKIRSTKLEDSAMYFCASSEYGISNQPQHFGDGTRLSIL.

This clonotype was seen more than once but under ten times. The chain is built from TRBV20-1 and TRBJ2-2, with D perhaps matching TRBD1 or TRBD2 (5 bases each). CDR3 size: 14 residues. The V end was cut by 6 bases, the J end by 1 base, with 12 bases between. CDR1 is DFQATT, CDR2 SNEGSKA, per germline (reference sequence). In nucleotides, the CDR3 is TGCAGTGCAAGGGACCTTCGGAACACCGGGGAGCTGTTTTTT. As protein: CSARDLRNTGELFF.

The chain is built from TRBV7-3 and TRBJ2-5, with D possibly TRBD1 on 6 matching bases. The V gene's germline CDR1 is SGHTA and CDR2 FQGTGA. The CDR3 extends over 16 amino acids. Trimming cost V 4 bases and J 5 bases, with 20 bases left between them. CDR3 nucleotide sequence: TGTGCCAGCAGCTCCGGATCTACAGGGAAGGGGGAGACCCAGTACTTC. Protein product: CASSSGSTGKGETQYF.

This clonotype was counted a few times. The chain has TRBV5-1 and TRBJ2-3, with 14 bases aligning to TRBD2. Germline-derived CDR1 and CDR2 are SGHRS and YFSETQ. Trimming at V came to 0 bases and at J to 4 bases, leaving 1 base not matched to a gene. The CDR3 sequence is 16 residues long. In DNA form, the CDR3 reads TGCGCCAGCAGCTTGGTGACTAGCGGGGGGGCAGATACGCAGTATTTT. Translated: CASSLVTSGGADTQYF.

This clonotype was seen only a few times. DNA for the CDR3: TGTGCCAGCAGTTTAATGGGGACAGGGGGCATCGGGGAGCTGTTTTTT. This sequence encodes CASSLMGTGGIGELFF. The V call is TRBV28, the J call TRBJ2-2; 12 bases line up with TRBD1. Looked up from germline, CDR1 is MDHEN and CDR2 is SYDVKM. V was clipped by 2 bases and J by 7 bases; unmatched bases: 5. This CDR3 comprises 16 residues.

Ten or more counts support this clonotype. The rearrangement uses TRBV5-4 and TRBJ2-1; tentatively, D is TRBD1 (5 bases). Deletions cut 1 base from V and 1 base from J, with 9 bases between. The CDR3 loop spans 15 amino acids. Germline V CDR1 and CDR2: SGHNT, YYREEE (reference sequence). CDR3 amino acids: CASSLSQGSYNEQFF. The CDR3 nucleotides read TGTGCCAGCAGCTTGAGTCAGGGATCCTACAATGAGCAGTTCTTC. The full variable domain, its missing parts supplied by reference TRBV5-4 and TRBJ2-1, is ETGVTQSPTHLIKTRGQQVTLRCSSQSGHNTVSWYQQALGQGPQFIFQYYREEENGRGNFPPRFSGLQFPNYSSELNVNALELDDSALYLCASSLSQGSYNEQFFGPGTRLTVL.

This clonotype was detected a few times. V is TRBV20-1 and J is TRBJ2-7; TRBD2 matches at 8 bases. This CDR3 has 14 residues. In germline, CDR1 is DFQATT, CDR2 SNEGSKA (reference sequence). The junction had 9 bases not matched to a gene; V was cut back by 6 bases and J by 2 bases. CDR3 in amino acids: CSALSGGLTYEQYF. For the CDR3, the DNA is TGCAGTGCATTGAGCGGGGGCCTGACCTACGAGCAGTACTTC.

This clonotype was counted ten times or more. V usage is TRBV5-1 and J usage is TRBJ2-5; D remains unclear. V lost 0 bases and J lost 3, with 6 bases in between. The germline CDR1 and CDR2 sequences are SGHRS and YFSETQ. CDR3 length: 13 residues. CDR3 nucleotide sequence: TGCGCCAGCAGCTTGGGCTCAGAAGAGACCCAGTACTTC. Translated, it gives CASSLGSEETQYF.

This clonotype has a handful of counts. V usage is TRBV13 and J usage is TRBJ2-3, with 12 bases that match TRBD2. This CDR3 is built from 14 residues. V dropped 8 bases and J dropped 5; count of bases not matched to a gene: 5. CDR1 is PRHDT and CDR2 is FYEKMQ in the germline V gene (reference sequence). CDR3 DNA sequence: TGTGCCAGCCGACTAGCGGGGGTACGAGATACGCAGTATTTT. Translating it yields CASRLAGVRDTQYF.

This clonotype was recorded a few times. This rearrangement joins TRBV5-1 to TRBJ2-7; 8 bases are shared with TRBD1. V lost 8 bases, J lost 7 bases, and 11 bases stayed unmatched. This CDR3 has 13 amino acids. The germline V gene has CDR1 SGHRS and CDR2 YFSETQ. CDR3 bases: TGCGCCAGGAGGCCCAGGGGGCAGGGGGAGCAGTACGTC. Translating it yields CARRPRGQGEQYV.

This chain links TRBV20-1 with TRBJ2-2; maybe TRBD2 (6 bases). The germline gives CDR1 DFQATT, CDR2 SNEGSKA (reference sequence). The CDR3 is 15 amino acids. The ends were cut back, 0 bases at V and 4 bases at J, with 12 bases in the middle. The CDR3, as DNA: TGCAGTGCTAGAGATAGGAGGGTCGGCACCGGGGAGCTGTTTTTT. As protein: CSARDRRVGTGELFF.

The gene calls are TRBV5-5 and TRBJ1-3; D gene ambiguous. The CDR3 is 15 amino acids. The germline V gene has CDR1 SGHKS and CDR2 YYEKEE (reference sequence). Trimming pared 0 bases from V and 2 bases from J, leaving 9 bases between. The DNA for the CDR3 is TGTGCCAGCAGCTTGGAATGGGTGGCTGGAAACACCATATATTTT. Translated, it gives CASSLEWVAGNTIYF.

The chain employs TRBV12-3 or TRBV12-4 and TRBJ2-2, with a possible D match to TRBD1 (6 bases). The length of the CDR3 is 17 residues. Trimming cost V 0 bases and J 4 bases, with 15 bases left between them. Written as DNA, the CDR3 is TGTGCCAGCAGTTTAGCGCTAGGACAGCTGGTCACCGGGGAGCTGTTTTTT. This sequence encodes CASSLALGQLVTGELFF.

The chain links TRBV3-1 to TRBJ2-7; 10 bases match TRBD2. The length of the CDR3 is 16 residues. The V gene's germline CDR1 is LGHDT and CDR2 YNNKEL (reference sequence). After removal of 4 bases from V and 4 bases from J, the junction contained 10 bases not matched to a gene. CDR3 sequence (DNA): TGTGCCAGCAGCCCCCATAGCGGGGGGATATTGTACGAGCAGTACTTC. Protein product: CASSPHSGGILYEQYF.

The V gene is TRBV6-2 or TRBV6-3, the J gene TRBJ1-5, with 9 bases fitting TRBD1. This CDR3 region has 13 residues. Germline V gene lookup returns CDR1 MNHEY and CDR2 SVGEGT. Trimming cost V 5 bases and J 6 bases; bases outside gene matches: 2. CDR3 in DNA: TGTGCCAGCAGTACAGGGGGCGTTCAGCCCCAGCATTTT. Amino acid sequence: CASSTGGVQPQHF.